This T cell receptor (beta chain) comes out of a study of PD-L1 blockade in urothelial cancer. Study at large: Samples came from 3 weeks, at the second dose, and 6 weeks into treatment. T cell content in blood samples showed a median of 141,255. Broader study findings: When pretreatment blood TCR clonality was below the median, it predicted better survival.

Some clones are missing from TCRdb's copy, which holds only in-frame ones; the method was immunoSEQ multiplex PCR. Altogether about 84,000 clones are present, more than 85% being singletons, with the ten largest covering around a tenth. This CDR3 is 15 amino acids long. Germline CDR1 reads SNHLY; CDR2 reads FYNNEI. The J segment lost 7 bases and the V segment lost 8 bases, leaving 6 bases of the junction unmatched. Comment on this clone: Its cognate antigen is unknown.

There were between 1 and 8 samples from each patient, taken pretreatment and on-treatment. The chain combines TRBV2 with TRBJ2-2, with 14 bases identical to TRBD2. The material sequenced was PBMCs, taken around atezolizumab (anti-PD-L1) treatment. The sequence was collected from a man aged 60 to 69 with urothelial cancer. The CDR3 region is CASRLAGGRGGELFF. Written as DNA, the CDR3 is TGTGCCAGCCGACTAGCGGGGGGGCGCGGCGGGGAGCTGTTTTTT.